Below, 22 T cell receptor beta chains from the same sample are listed, as sequenced in a study of regulatory T cells in long-lasting Graves disease (dated by TCRdb to the early 2020s). Per the publication, the time point label means: newly diagnosed GD, antithyroid drugs for less than 3 months. For both TCR sequencing and RNA sequencing, RNA was extracted from PBMCs using TRIzol. Library preparation was by multiplex PCR. TCRdb shows the sequencer as Illumina HiSeq 4000. TCR beta libraries were built with iRepertoire HTBI primers and Arm-PCR amplification of CDR3 regions. TCRdb ran its own pipeline on the public reads, namely fastp trimming at Q25 and MiXCR clone calling, and kept in-frame beta chains. Entries that share a CDR3 protein sequence are merged under the most common genes and DNA. The sample table holds 300,000 to 400,000 distinct CDR3 sequences, of which approximately 15% were seen once. In total, the top ten clones hold about 32% of the sample.

These sequences were also reported in another study, on T cells in Graves' hyperthyroidism and ophthalmopathy.

The material sequenced was peripheral blood mononuclear cells (PBMCs), taken at new diagnosis, from a patient treated with antithyroid drugs. The receptor set was obtained from a man aged 35-49 years with Graves disease. Donor details come from another sample of the same person, matched by shared clones.

The chain carries TRBV20-1 and TRBJ2-1, with 7 bases that match TRBD1. Trimming took 8 bases from V and 12 from J; bases not matched to a gene: 7. From germline, CDR1 is DFQATT and CDR2 SNEGSKA (reference sequence). This CDR3 region has 10 residues. The CDR3 sequence: CSPPAGGQFF. In DNA, the CDR3 is TGCAGTCCTCCCGCAGGGGGGCAGTTCTTC.

This clonotype was seen repeatedly, ten times or more. V is TRBV7-3 and J is TRBJ2-3; possibly TRBD1 or TRBD2 for D (5 bases each). Trimming cost V 2 bases and J 0 bases, with 12 bases left between them. Germline V gene lookup returns CDR1 SGHTA and CDR2 FQGTGA. The CDR3 is made up of 16 amino acids. The CDR3 spells CASSLGRGSSTDTQYF. CDR3 nucleotide sequence: TGTGCCAGCAGCTTAGGACGGGGCAGTAGCACAGATACGCAGTATTTT.

The sample holds many counts of this clonotype. The rearrangement joins TRBV30 to TRBJ1-6; TRBD1 matches 8 bases. CDR3 length: 11 amino acids. With 5 bases clipped from V and 17 bases from J, the junction kept 8 bases outside the gene matches. In germline, CDR1 is GTSNPN, CDR2 SVGIG (reference sequence). The chain's CDR3 is CAWGRDRFIHF. For the CDR3, the DNA is TGTGCCTGGGGGCGGGACAGGTTTATCCACTTT.

The chain recombines TRBV5-1 with TRBJ2-2; D is possibly TRBD1 (6 bases). Trimming cost V 3 bases and J 6 bases, with 15 bases left between them. The germline V gene encodes CDR1 SGHRS and CDR2 YFSETQ. There are 15 residues in the CDR3. The CDR3 DNA reads as TGCGCCAGCAGCTACAGGGACCGCAGGTCCGGGGAGCTGTTTTTT. Translated, it gives CASSYRDRRSGELFF. The full variable domain, with the rest looked up from reference TRBV5-1 and TRBJ2-2, is KAGVTQTPRYLIKTRGQQVTLSCSPISGHRSVSWYQQTPGQGLQFLFEYFSETQRNKGNFPGRFSGRQFSNSRSEMNVSTLELGDSALYLCASSYRDRRSGELFFGEGSRLTVL.

The rearrangement links TRBV27 to TRBJ2-2; D is undetermined. V dropped 3 bases and J dropped 3 bases, with 5 bases sitting between them. The CDR3 consists of 13 residues. CDR1 MNHEY and CDR2 SMNVEV come from the germline V gene (reference sequence). The DNA for the CDR3 is TGTGCCAGCAGTTTCGGGTACACCGGGGAGCTGTTTTTT. It specifies CASSFGYTGELFF.

This clonotype turned up a few times. The V and J genes are TRBV12-3 or TRBV12-4 and TRBJ2-4; possibly TRBD2 for D (6 bases). V was cut by 5 bases and J by 0 bases, with 14 bases left in between. The CDR3 sequence is 16 residues long. The CDR3 here is CASSLIAGRAKNIQYF. The CDR3 bases are TGTGCCAGCAGTCTCATCGCCGGGAGAGCCAAAAACATTCAGTACTTC.

In DNA form, the CDR3 reads TGCGCCAGCAGCCCCTCCACAGGGGCGAACACCGGGGAGCTGTTTTTT. Translation: CASSPSTGANTGELFF. The chain has TRBV4-3 and TRBJ2-2, with 7 positions matching TRBD1. Looked up from germline, CDR1 is LGHNA and CDR2 is YSLEER. After removal of 4 bases from V and 0 bases from J, the junction contained 5 bases not matched to a gene. The CDR3 spans 16 residues.

The table lists this clonotype with many counts. The gene calls are TRBV24-1 and TRBJ2-3; weak D call: TRBD1 (6 bases). The CDR3 length is 13 residues. Germline CDR1 reads KGHDR; CDR2 reads SFDVKD. V lost 8 bases and J lost 5, with 13 bases in between. The CDR3 sequence is CATKAGARDTQYF. In DNA form, the CDR3 reads TGTGCCACCAAAGCAGGGGCGAGAGATACGCAGTATTTT.

This clonotype was detected many times. The chain is built from TRBV18 and TRBJ2-7, with D uncertain. V lost 2 bases, J lost 1 base, and 6 bases lay in between. Germline values: CDR1 KGHSH, CDR2 LQKENI. The length of the CDR3 is 13 residues. The CDR3 sequence: CASSPSRSYEQYF. CDR3 in DNA: TGTGCCAGCTCACCATCCAGATCCTACGAGCAGTACTTC. Variable domain in full (rest from reference TRBV18 and TRBJ2-7): NAGVMQNPRHLVRRRGQEARLRCSPMKGHSHVYWYRQLPEEGLKFMVYLQKENIIDESGMPKERFSAEFPKEGPSILRIQQVVRGDSAAYFCASSPSRSYEQYFGPGTRLTVT.

This clonotype was observed a handful of times. This chain links TRBV12-3 or TRBV12-4 with TRBJ2-6; D not certain. V shed 6 bases and J shed 1 base, with 7 bases lying between them. CDR3 length equals 14 residues. CDR3 region: CASSQSSGANVLTF. CDR3 coding DNA: TGTGCCAGCAGCCAGAGTTCTGGGGCCAACGTCCTGACTTTC.

This clonotype appeared many times. The chain recombines TRBV12-3 or TRBV12-4 with TRBJ1-5; the D is unclear. V lost 0 bases and J lost 4, with 4 bases in between. The CDR3 is made up of 13 amino acids. Here the CDR3 reads CASSLAGNQPQHF. For the CDR3, the DNA is TGTGCCAGCAGTTTAGCAGGGAATCAGCCCCAGCATTTT.

This clonotype has at least ten counts. This sequence joins TRBV5-1 and TRBJ2-3; D not resolved. Trimming cost V 5 bases and J 2 bases, with 12 bases left between them. Germline V gives CDR1 SGHRS, CDR2 YFSETQ. The CDR3 is 14 amino acids. The CDR3 coding sequence is TGCGCCAGCAGTCAGCGCCTAAACACAGATACGCAGTATTTT. Translation gives CASSQRLNTDTQYF.

As to this clonotype: A much larger clone differs by one base, so this may be a read error. This sequence joins TRBV7-9 and TRBJ2-1; TRBD2 matches at 7 bases. Matching the DNA end better, TRBJ2-4 makes the J call doubtful. Germline CDR1 is SEHNR and CDR2 is FQNEAQ (reference sequence). The CDR3 runs 13 residues. The CDR3 DNA is TGTGCCAGCAGCTCAGGACTAGGGGACATTCAGTACTTC. Translation: CASSSGLGDIQYF.

J is TRBJ2-3 and V is TRBV5-5, with 7 bases lining up with TRBD2. Germline CDR1 and CDR2: SGHKS and YYEKEE (reference sequence). J lost 0 bases, V lost 5 bases, and 6 bases had no gene match. CDR3 length: 15 amino acids. The CDR3: CASRRRGESTDTQYF. The DNA for the CDR3 is TGTGCCAGCAGGCGCCGGGGGGAAAGCACAGATACGCAGTATTTT.

Of note for this clonotype: This sequence may be a read error, since a much larger clone differs from it by one base. This chain connects TRBV6-2 or TRBV6-3 to TRBJ2-3; 7 bases are a match to TRBD2. The J call may not be correct, given that the DNA end is closer to TRBJ2-5. The CDR3 spans 14 residues. Germline CDR1 is MNHEY and CDR2 is SVGEGT. The CDR3 spells CAGSGLGAGETQYF. The CDR3 DNA reads as TGTGCCGGCAGTGGACTAGGGGCTGGGGAGACCCAGTACTTC.

At least ten counts were recorded for this clonotype. This chain links TRBV28 with TRBJ2-4, with D possibly matching TRBD1 (5 bases). Germline-derived CDR1 and CDR2 are MDHEN and SYDVKM. V lost 6 bases, J lost 0 bases, and 15 bases lay in between. This CDR3 is built from 16 residues. The DNA of the CDR3 is TGTGCCAGCAGCCAAGACAGTATACTAGCCAAAAACATTCAGTACTTC. Protein sequence: CASSQDSILAKNIQYF.

This clonotype occurred a few times. The rearrangement uses TRBV28 and TRBJ2-2; D is tentatively TRBD1 or TRBD2 (5 bases each). CDR3 length: 14 amino acids. CDR1 is MDHEN, CDR2 SYDVKM, per germline. The V and J ends lost 5 bases and 6 bases respectively, with 13 bases between them. The CDR3 region is CASSLTQGAGELFF. The CDR3 DNA reads TGTGCCAGCAGTCTTACTCAGGGAGCCGGGGAGCTGTTTTTT.

The chain couples TRBV29-1 to TRBJ2-4, with D possibly being TRBD2 (5 bases). V was shortened by 4 bases and J by 6 bases, with 13 bases between the two germline ends. CDR1 SQVTM and CDR2 ANQGSEA come from the germline V gene. This CDR3 has 13 amino acids. The CDR3: CSVGTQERNIQYF. In DNA, the CDR3 is TGCAGCGTTGGGACTCAAGAGAGAAACATTCAGTACTTC.

This clonotype was picked up many times. The chain recombines TRBV2 with TRBJ2-2; D ambiguous. The ends were cut back, 8 bases at V and 4 bases at J, with 8 bases in the middle. The CDR3 covers 12 residues. In germline, CDR1 is SNHLY, CDR2 FYNNEI. The CDR3 DNA reads TGTGCCAGCGGTAGGGCCACCGGGGAGCTGTTTTTT. Amino acids: CASGRATGELFF.

This clonotype has only a few counts. This rearrangement joins TRBV12-5 to TRBJ2-7, with D perhaps being TRBD1 or TRBD2 (5 bases each). The CDR3 loop spans 16 amino acids. The germline V gene encodes CDR1 LGHNT and CDR2 FRNRAP. The V end was cut by 5 bases, the J end by 6 bases, with 23 bases between. The DNA of the CDR3 is TGTGCTAGTGGTCCCTCAGGGTTCCCGGAGGTTGTCGAGCAGTACTTC. Residues: CASGPSGFPEVVEQYF.

The chain is built from TRBV5-4 and TRBJ1-1, with 7 bases fitting TRBD1. Germline V gene data show CDR1 as SGHNT and CDR2 as YYREEE (reference sequence). The V and J ends lost 4 bases and 0 bases, in that order; junction bases with no gene match: 6. This CDR3 has 15 residues. This CDR3 is CASSPLGQLNTEAFF. As DNA, the CDR3 is TGTGCCAGCAGCCCACTGGGACAGCTGAACACTGAAGCTTTCTTT.

In nucleotides, the CDR3 is TGTGCCAGCAGCGTAGGCCAGATAAATGAAAAACTGTTTTTT. Translated, it gives CASSVGQINEKLFF. V gene TRBV9 combines with J gene TRBJ1-4; D gene ambiguous. This CDR3 spans 14 amino acids. The germline gives CDR1 SGDLS, CDR2 YYNGEE. V dropped 0 bases and J dropped 5 bases, with 8 bases sitting between them. Full variable domain (outside the CDR3, taken from reference TRBV9 and TRBJ1-4): DSGVTQTPKHLITATGQRVTLRCSPRSGDLSVYWYQQSLDQGLQFLIQYYNGEERAKGNILERFSAQQFPDLHSELNLSSLELGDSALYFCASSVGQINEKLFFGSGTQLSVL.